The 12 T cell receptor beta chains presented below share a single source sample, sequenced in a study of graft-versus-host responses after intestinal transplantation. Data came from immunoSEQ multiplex PCR; TCRdb stores just in-frame clones and leaves some out. The table includes roughly 13,000 clones, approximately 30% detected once. The sequenced sample was alloreactive CD4+ T cells from a mixed lymphocyte reaction culture, obtained before intestinal transplant. Subset given: CFSE-low proliferating T cells sorted from roughly six-day pre-transplant mixed lymphocyte reaction (GvH or HvG direction). The receptors derive from a human patient who received an intestinal transplant.

V is TRBV2 and J is TRBJ1-5, with 7 positions matching TRBD1. This CDR3 is built from 15 residues. From germline, CDR1 is SNHLY and CDR2 FYNNEI. The V segment lost 6 bases and the J segment 2 bases; nucleotides outside the gene matches: 7. The CDR3 sequence: CASRADRAGNQPQHF. CDR3 DNA sequence: TGTGCCAGCAGAGCTGACAGGGCTGGCAATCAGCCCCAGCATTTT.

This clone came up a few times. The chain has TRBV6-1 and TRBJ2-7; 10 positions agree with TRBD1. This CDR3 is 15 amino acids long. Germline V gene data show CDR1 as MNHNS and CDR2 as SASEGT. V lost 6 bases to trimming and J lost 5 bases; unmatched junction nucleotides: 10. CDR3 DNA: TGTGCCAGCAGCTCAAAGGACAGGGGGTCGAACGAGCAGTACTTC. Its protein is CASSSKDRGSNEQYF.

This chain links TRBV19 with TRBJ1-1; no firm D call. Trimming took 4 bases from V and 3 from J, leaving 9 bases between them. From germline, CDR1 is LNHDA and CDR2 SQIVND (reference sequence). The CDR3 sequence is 13 residues long. The chain's CDR3 is CASSRTFDTEAFF. For the CDR3, the DNA is TGTGCCAGTAGTAGGACCTTCGACACTGAAGCTTTCTTT.

This clone is deemed medium-sized (0.01 to 0.1%). V gene TRBV7-6 combines with J gene TRBJ2-1; 16 nucleotides line up with TRBD2. The CDR3 totals 18 residues. Per germline, CDR1 SGHVS and CDR2 FNYEAQ. V gave up 5 bases and J gave up 6 bases; unmatched junction bases: 10. Here the CDR3 reads CASSQWGLAGGPVNEQFF. The CDR3 region has the DNA TGTGCCAGCAGCCAATGGGGACTAGCGGGAGGGCCGGTCAATGAGCAGTTCTTC.

This clone was counted only a few times. The gene calls are TRBV29-1 and TRBJ1-5; no definite D call. The germline V and J ends were trimmed by 6 bases and 1 base, with 10 bases remaining between them. CDR1 and CDR2 (germline): SQVTM, ANQGSEA. CDR3 length equals 13 residues. CDR3: CSVGEGSNQPQHF. The CDR3 region has the DNA TGCAGCGTCGGCGAAGGAAGCAATCAGCCCCAGCATTTT.

The rearrangement links TRBV6-6 to TRBJ2-7; 7 bases map to TRBD1. Looked up from germline, CDR1 is MNHNY and CDR2 is SVGAGI (reference sequence). Trimming at V came to 5 bases and at J to 6 bases, leaving 4 bases not matched to a gene. There are 12 residues in the CDR3. The CDR3 DNA follows: TGTGCCAGCAGTGCAGGGGGAGCCGAGCAGTACTTC. Protein sequence: CASSAGGAEQYF.

The chain is built from TRBV4-1 and TRBJ1-2; D gene uncertain. Germline-derived CDR1 and CDR2 are MGHRA and YSYEKL. The CDR3 extends over 16 amino acids. V lost 2 bases to trimming and J lost 0 bases, with 13 bases between them. Written as DNA, the CDR3 is TGCGCCAGCAGCCAAAACAAGGAACGAACTAACTATGGCTACACCTTC. This translates into CASSQNKERTNYGYTF.

J is TRBJ1-1 and V is TRBV6-5; D is uncertain. V was cut by 6 bases and J by 10 bases, with 15 bases left in between. CDR1 MNHEY and CDR2 SVGAGI come from the germline V gene. This CDR3 contains 12 residues. The CDR3 region has the DNA TGTGCCAGCAGCGGGGTCGGCCAAGGAGCTTTCTTT. Translation: CASSGVGQGAFF.

The rearrangement uses TRBV5-6 and TRBJ1-6, with D maybe TRBD1 (5 bases). Germline CDR1 reads SGHDT; CDR2 reads YYEEEE. The CDR3 runs 14 residues. V gave up 0 bases and J gave up 9 bases, with 10 bases separating them. The CDR3 loop reads CASSLAGTGSPLHF. CDR3 coding DNA: TGTGCCAGCAGCTTGGCGGGGACGGGTTCACCCCTCCACTTT.

The V and J genes are TRBV30 and TRBJ1-5, with D unresolved. The CDR3 sequence is 16 residues long. The V gene lost 3 bases and the J gene lost 3 bases, with 18 bases spanning the gap. CDR1 and CDR2 from the germline V gene are GTSNPN and SVGIG (reference sequence). CDR3 protein: CAWSPPRGPLNQPQHF. CDR3 coding DNA: TGTGCCTGGAGCCCCCCGCGCGGGCCCCTCAATCAGCCCCAGCATTTT.

The table lists this clone with a few counts. V and J are TRBV28 and TRBJ2-7, with D possibly matching TRBD1 (5 bases). This CDR3 is 14 amino acids long. Germline CDR1 is MDHEN and CDR2 is SYDVKM. The V end lost 4 bases, the J end lost 7 bases, and 17 bases lay between the germline ends. The CDR3 DNA reads as TGTGCCAGCAGTTGGACAAGGACGTTTGGTGAGCAGTACTTC. It yields the protein CASSWTRTFGEQYF.

The chain joins TRBV27 to TRBJ2-6; D is unclear. Trimming cost V 5 bases and J 1 base, with 18 bases left between them. CDR1 is MNHEY, CDR2 SMNVEV, per germline (reference sequence). The CDR3 runs 18 residues. The CDR3 region is CASSPGRNPWSGANVLTF. The CDR3 DNA reads as TGTGCCAGCAGTCCCGGACGGAATCCTTGGTCTGGGGCCAACGTCCTGACTTTC.